This T cell receptor (beta chain) was recovered during a study of beta chain features in type 1 diabetes listed by TCRdb under 2018. At the level of the whole study: Patients and healthy donors did not differ in mean age, gender distribution, total cell number or subset yield. A total of about 100,000,000 sorted cells were examined across all samples, and RNA yield correlated strongly with the number of cells per subset. In the study, TCRB repertoires of sorted circulating CD4+ T cell subsets from recently diagnosed type 1 diabetes patients were compared with those of matched healthy donors. Regulatory and stem cell-like memory subsets were isolated from only 8 patients and roughly eight healthy donors, whereas naive and central memory subsets came from all 30 or so donors.

The junction shows trimming of 5 bases on V and 9 bases on J, and the gene matches do not reach 13 bases of it. CDR1 SQVTM and CDR2 ANQGSEA were looked up in the germline V gene. The CDR3 spans 14 residues, from the cysteine through the phenylalanine. Only CDR3 DNA remains: 42 bases, in frame from the first base. A single peripheral blood draw of approximately 0.11 L on average was collected from each donor into heparinised tubes. Using a panel that included CD45RO, CCR7, CD25, CD127, CD95 and CD27, naive, central memory, regulatory and stem cell-like memory CD4+ T cells were sorted on a BD FACSAria II. All sorted populations exceeded 95% purity. PBMCs were separated immediately by Lymphoprep density gradient centrifugation and were stained directly, without being cultured. To minimize batch effects, samples were stained and sorted in pairs, one healthy donor with one patient per experiment. The entire isolated RNA was reverse transcribed using the High Capacity cDNA Reverse Transcription Kit, and thus expressed TCRB transcripts were sequenced. Deep immunoSEQ sequencing was applied to naive, central memory and regulatory T cell samples, giving an average of around 4 million total reads per sample. Sorted cells were lysed in RLT buffer, and RNA was extracted using DNase-treated RNeasy Micro or Mini kits according to cell number. To prevent cross-contamination, every cell subset was processed on its own, while patient and healthy donor samples were processed together. TCRB sequences were amplified from cDNA with the immunoSEQ multiplex PCR, producing 87-bp fragments spanning the CDR3 region. Sequencing of the amplicons was done on the Illumina HiSeq platform. In the authors' own workflow: PCR bias was computationally corrected using synthetic template baselines, reads within Hamming distance 2 were collapsed, and singletons that could not be merged were discarded. Reads were aligned against IMGT to assign V, D and J genes, CDR3 length and insertions or deletions at six rearrangement sites. Within each subset, clonotype counts were normalized to the number of sorted cells before true diversity and Gini coefficients were calculated with the tcR R package. The overlap coefficient, calculated on TCRB nucleotide sequences, was used to measure repertoire sharing. Out-of-frame TCRB sequences from naive cells were analyzed as a proxy for the pre-selection repertoire. Not all clones reach the TCRdb copy of this immuneACCESS table, which keeps in-frame sequences only. Checked studies attribute under half of the gap to unresolved V genes and leave the rest unexplained. V, J and clone size derive from that table, while D and trimming were established from the DNA sequence. The sample records about 900,000 clones, around a sixth of which are singletons. The ten top clones hold around 0.02% of the sample.

Concerning this clone: The antigen it recognizes is unknown. No base quality information exists; no much larger clone differs at one position.

What the work shows at the level of the full study, not this receptor alone: Because the HLA sub-analyses included only small numbers of individuals, any influence of HLA type on TCRB rearrangement was left unresolved. Naive, central memory and regulatory TCRB repertoires appeared to be more alike among patients than among healthy donors. In all four CD4+ subsets, TCRB CDR3 length was moderately but significantly shorter in type 1 diabetes patients. Because cDNA rather than genomic DNA was sequenced, highly expressing activated cells could have been over-represented, although no difference in activation and CD3 levels was found between groups. PCR may preferentially amplify shorter templates, but because patient and control samples were amplified and corrected together, any resulting skew would affect both groups equally. Patients with type 1 diabetes made fewer insertions and deleted more nucleotides at VDJ recombination sites, implying thymic rearrangement abnormalities.

What was sequenced was naive CD4+ T cells from blood. Explained via the paper, the cell subset or site label denotes: true naive CD4+ T cells. The sequence is built from TRBV29-1 and TRBJ2-1; 7 junctional bases match TRBD2. The origin of this receptor is a woman younger than 30 in good health. The CDR3 region: CSVRAVGTMGEQFF. In nucleotide form, the sequence is TGCAGCGTTAGGGCGGTGGGGACTATGGGTGAGCAGTTCTTC.